This T cell receptor (beta chain) was captured by sequencing in a study of blood T cell repertoires in COVID-19. The overall study: PBMCs, B-cell-depleted T cells, or T cells were the source of the cDNA or gDNA that made up the material.

V was cut by 3 bases and J by 8 bases, with 21 bases left in between. The CDR3 spans 16 residues. Germline V gives CDR1 SGHRS, CDR2 YFSETQ. Assay: immunoSEQ multiplex PCR; the TCRdb copy retains only in-frame clones and omits some. Altogether about 75,000 clones are present, approximately 74% being singletons, with the ten largest covering 2% to 3%. V usage is TRBV5-1 and J usage is TRBJ2-1; tentatively, D is TRBD2 (5 bases). The receptor's source is a human donor with acute or convalescent COVID-19. The donor label of this sample is uncertain. Sequenced: peripheral blood. CDR3 protein: CASSSGRASAFDEQFF. DNA for the CDR3: TGCGCCAGCAGCTCGGGAAGGGCTAGTGCCTTCGATGAGCAGTTCTTC.